This T cell receptor (beta chain) was captured by sequencing in a study of T cells in Graves' hyperthyroidism and ophthalmopathy (dated by TCRdb to the late 2010s). About the study as a whole: To identify TCR V-J signatures that set the groups apart, the researchers used a discovery cohort of 95 to 100 patients, made up of around 40 with Graves' ophthalmopathy and about 60 with stable Graves' hyperthyroidism. Following sampling, methimazole starting at 30 mg daily was given to hyperthyroidism patients, and high-dose intravenous methylprednisolone was given to ophthalmopathy patients. The approximately 95 discovery patients were divided at random into training and test sets in a 7:3 ratio. Prospective prediction of ophthalmopathy was tested in an independent validation cohort consisting of roughly 20 hyperthyroidism patients and some 17 patients who later progressed to ophthalmopathy. In six Graves' hyperthyroidism patients, the study also compared T-cell repertoires from thyroid tissue with T-cell repertoires from blood. According to the paper, TCR Vbeta CDR3 sequencing was carried out on over 130 peripheral blood samples, which came from 40 to 45 ophthalmopathy, around 75 hyperthyroidism and about 17 progressor patients.

The germline V gene gives CDR1 as SGHTA and CDR2 as FQGNSA. Compared with germline, V lacks 3 bases and J lacks 2 bases; bases without a gene match: 5. The CDR3 holds 15 amino acids from the cysteine to the phenylalanine. Only the CDR3 part of the read is kept: 45 bases, read in frame from the first base. Graves' hyperthyroidism was defined as stable when no progression to ophthalmopathy occurred over 18 months of follow-up. Hyperthyroidism patients were newly diagnosed, had a disease duration of under 2 months, and were aged 18 to 65 years. Exclusion was applied to patients with uncontrolled infections, other autoimmune diseases, pregnancy or lactation. Clinical symptoms, serum thyroxine and TRAb, thyroid ultrasound, and orbital computed tomography formed the basis for the diagnoses. Total RNA was extracted with Trizol reagent, and quality was checked on an Agilent 2100 Bioanalyzer. General study outcomes and caveats: Sample size was not statistically predetermined, and investigators were not blinded to group allocation. In validation, the model predicted progression to ophthalmopathy a median of approximately 6.3 months before onset, with approximately 70% sensitivity and nearly 75% specificity. In cross-validation, a model built on a 13 V-J signature told ophthalmopathy apart from stable hyperthyroidism with 87.88% sensitivity and about 81% specificity, and in testing the same model reached 80%/75%. Most expanded thyroid clonotypes (frequency above 0.001) were also detected in blood, a finding suggesting that blood repertoires may reflect thyroid immune responses.

A remark on this clonotype: Its antigen remains unidentified. Base qualities are not at hand, and no much larger clone is one base apart.

Amplification of TCR beta CDR3 regions was carried out from RNA transcripts. The first round of RT-PCR for the TCR CDR3 was performed with the HTBI primer set and the Qiagen OneStep RT-PCR kit. Libraries were constructed in a second round of multiplex PCR, after which size selection and purification were performed. Libraries were sequenced paired-end with 100 bp reads on an Illumina HiSeq2000. As for the authors' bioinformatics: SOAPnuke was used to process the raw data, removing reads that contained adapters or uncalled bases, had a mean Phred below 15, or lacked an exact match to the constant primer or identifier. High-quality paired reads were merged with COPE v1.2.5, and unique nucleotide sequences were defined as clonotypes. MiTCR v1.1 was used to align clonotypes to the IMGT TRBV, TRBD and TRBJ reference segments. Only V-J combinations with frequency above 0.0001, covering 99.2% of repertoires, were analysed. The TCS score was defined as the ratio of F50 (clonal expansion) to E x V (chaos), calculated using BLOSUM62-based TCRdist between CDR3 peptides within each V-J. Welch's t-statistics and random forest reduced around 510 V-J features to 13, which were used in a naive Bayes classifier (R e1071). The Morisita-Horn index was used to measure how similar the thyroid and blood repertoires were. TCRdb reanalyzed the raw reads on its own, using fastp at Q25 for trimming and MiXCR for clone calling, and kept in-frame beta chains. Each record represents a unique CDR3 protein, reported with the most common genes and DNA among its rows. V and J calls and clone size were set by TCRdb, not the authors. The sample table lists 40,000 to 55,000 distinct CDR3 sequences, roughly 49% of them with a count of one. The top ten constitute roughly 32% of the sample.

The chain employs TRBV7-2 and TRBJ2-7, with 9 middle bases fitting TRBD2. Material for sequencing was peripheral blood or thyroid tissue (not recorded which). This TCR was sampled from a woman between 45 and 65 years old with Graves' hyperthyroidism. The nucleotides are TGTGCCAGCAGCTTGACTAGCGGACAGACCTACGAGCAGTACTTC. Its protein product is CASSLTSGQTYEQYF.